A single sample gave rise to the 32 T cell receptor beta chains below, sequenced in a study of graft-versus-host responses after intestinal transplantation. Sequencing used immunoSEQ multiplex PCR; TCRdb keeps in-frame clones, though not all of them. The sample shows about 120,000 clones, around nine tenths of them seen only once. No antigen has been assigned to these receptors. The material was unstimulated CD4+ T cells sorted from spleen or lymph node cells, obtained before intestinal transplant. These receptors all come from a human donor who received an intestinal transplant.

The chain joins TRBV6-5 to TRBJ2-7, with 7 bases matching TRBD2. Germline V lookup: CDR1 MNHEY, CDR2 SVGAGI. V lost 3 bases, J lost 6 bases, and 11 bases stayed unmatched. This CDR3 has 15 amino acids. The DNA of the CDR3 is TGTGCCAGCAGTTATAAGGTCGGACTAGTCTCCGAGCAGTACTTC. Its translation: CASSYKVGLVSEQYF.

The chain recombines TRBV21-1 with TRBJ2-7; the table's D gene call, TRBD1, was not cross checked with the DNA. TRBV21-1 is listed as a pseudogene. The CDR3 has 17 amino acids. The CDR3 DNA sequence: TGTGCCAGCAGCAACTTCCGGGTATGGACATCGTCGACAGGGTCGTACTTC. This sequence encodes CASSNFRVWTSSTGSYF.

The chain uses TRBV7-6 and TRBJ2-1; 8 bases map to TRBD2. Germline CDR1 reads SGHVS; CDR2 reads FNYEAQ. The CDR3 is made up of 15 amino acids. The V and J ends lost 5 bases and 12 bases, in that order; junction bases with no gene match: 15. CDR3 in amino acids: CASSLSVGLAPRQFF. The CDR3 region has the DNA TGTGCCAGCAGCCTTAGCGTAGGACTAGCCCCCCGGCAGTTCTTC.

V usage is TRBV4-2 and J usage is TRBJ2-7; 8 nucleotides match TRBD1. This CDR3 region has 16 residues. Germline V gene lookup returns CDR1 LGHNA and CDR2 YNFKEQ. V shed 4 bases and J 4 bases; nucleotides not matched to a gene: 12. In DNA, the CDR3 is TGTGCCAGCAGCCTCGACCGGGCAGGGGGCTTATACGAGCAGTACTTC. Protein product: CASSLDRAGGLYEQYF.

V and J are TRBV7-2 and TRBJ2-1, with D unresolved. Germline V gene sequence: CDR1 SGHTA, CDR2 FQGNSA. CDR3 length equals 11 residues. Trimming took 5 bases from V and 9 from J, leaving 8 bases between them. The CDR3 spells CASSPFGEQFF. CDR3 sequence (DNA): TGTGCCAGCAGCCCCTTCGGTGAGCAGTTCTTC.

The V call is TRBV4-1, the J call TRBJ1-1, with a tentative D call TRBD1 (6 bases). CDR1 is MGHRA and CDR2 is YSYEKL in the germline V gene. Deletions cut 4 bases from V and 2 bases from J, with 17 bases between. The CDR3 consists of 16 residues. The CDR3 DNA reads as TGCGCCAGCAGCCGAACTTTAGGACAGCTAAACACTGAAGCTTTCTTT. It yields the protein CASSRTLGQLNTEAFF.

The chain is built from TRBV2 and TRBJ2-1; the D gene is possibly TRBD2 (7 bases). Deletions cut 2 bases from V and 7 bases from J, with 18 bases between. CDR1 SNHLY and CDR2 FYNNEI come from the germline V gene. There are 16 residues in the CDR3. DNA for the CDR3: TGTGCCAGCAGTGAACGGGCGGGGGCTCAACGGAATGAGCAGTTCTTC. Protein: CASSERAGAQRNEQFF.

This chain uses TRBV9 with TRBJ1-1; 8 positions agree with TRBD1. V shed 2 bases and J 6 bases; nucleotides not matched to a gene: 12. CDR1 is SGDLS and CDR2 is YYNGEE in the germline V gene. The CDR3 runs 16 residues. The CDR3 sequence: CASSVLGQGGRAEAFF. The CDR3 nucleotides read TGTGCCAGCAGCGTTCTAGGACAGGGAGGGAGGGCTGAAGCTTTCTTT. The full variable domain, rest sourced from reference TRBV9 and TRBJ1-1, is DSGVTQTPKHLITATGQRVTLRCSPRSGDLSVYWYQQSLDQGLQFLIQYYNGEERAKGNILERFSAQQFPDLHSELNLSSLELGDSALYFCASSVLGQGGRAEAFFGQGTRLTVV.

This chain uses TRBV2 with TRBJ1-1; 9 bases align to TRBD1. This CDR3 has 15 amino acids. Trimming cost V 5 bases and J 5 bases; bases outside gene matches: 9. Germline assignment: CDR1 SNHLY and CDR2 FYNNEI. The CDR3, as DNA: TGTGCCAGCAGTAGGGACAGGGTAACGGAAACTGAAGCTTTCTTT. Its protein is CASSRDRVTETEAFF.

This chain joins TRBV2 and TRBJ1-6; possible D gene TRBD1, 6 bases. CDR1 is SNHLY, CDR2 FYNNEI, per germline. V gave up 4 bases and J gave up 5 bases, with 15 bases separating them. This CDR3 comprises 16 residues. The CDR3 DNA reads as TGTGCCAGCAGTGTTCAGGGGTCCCTAAATAATTCACCCCTCCACTTT. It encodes CASSVQGSLNNSPLHF.

CDR3 residues: CASSGQGLRGGNTIYF. The DNA of the CDR3 is TGCGCCAGCAGTGGTCAGGGCCTCCGCGGAGGAAACACCATATATTTT. The J gene is TRBJ1-3, the V gene TRBV5-1, with D maybe TRBD1 (5 bases). CDR1 is SGHRS and CDR2 is YFSETQ in the germline V gene. The CDR3 has 16 amino acids. Trimming stripped 5 bases from V and 4 bases from J, with 19 bases between.

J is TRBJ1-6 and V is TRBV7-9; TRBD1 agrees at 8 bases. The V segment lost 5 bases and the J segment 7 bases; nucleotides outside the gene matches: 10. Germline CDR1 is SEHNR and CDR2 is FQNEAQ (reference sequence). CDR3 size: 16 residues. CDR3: CASSPGQGEGNSPLHF. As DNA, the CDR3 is TGTGCCAGCAGCCCTGGACAGGGTGAAGGGAATTCACCCCTCCACTTT.

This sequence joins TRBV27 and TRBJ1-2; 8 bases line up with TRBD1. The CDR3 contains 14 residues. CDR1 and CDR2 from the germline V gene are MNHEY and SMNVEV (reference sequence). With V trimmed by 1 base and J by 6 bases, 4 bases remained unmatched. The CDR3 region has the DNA TGTGCCAGCAGTTTATACGGACAGGGAGATGGCTACACCTTC. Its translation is CASSLYGQGDGYTF.

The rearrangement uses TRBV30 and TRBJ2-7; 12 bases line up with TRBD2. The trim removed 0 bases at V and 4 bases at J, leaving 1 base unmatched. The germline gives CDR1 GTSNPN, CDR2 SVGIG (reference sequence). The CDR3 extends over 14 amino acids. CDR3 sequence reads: CAWSVLAGGYEQYF. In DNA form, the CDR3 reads TGTGCCTGGAGTGTACTAGCGGGAGGTTACGAGCAGTACTTC.

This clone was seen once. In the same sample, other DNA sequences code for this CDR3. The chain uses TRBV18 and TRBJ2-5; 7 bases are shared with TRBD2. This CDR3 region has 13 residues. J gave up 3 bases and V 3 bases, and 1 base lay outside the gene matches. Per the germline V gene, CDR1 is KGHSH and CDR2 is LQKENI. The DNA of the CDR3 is TGTGCCAGCTCACCTGGACTAGAAGAGACCCAGTACTTC. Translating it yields CASSPGLEETQYF.

CDR3: CASSLDYAGNTEAFF. Here the CDR3 DNA reads TGTGCCAGCAGCTTAGATTATGCGGGGAACACTGAAGCTTTCTTT. The chain recombines TRBV7-6 with TRBJ1-1; D uncertain. Germline values: CDR1 SGHVS, CDR2 FNYEAQ. Trimming shortened V by 1 base and J by 1 base, and 10 bases separated the two germline ends. CDR3 size: 15 residues.

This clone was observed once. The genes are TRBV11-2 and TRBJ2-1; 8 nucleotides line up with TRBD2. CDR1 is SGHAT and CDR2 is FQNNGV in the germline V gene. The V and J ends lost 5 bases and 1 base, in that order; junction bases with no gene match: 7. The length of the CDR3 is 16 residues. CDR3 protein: CASSQSGSKSYNEQFF. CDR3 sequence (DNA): TGTGCCAGCAGCCAGAGCGGGAGTAAGTCCTACAATGAGCAGTTCTTC. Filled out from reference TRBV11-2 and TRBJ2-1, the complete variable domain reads EAGVAQSPRYKIIEKRQSVAFWCNPISGHATLYWYQQILGQGPKLLIQFQNNGVVDDSQLPKDRFSAERLKGVDSTLKIQPAKLEDSAVYLCASSQSGSKSYNEQFFGPGTRLTVL.

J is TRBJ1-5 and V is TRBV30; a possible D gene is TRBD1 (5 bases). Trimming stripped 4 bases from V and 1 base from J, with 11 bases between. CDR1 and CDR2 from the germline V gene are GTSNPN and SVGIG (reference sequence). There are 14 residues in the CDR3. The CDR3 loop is CAWTQGLSNQPQHF. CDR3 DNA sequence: TGTGCCTGGACTCAGGGACTGAGCAATCAGCCCCAGCATTTT.

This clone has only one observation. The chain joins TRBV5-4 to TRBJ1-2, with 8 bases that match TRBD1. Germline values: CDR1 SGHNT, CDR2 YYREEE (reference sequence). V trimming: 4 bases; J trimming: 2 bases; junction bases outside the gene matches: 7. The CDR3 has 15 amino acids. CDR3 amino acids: CASSIRQGRNYGYTF. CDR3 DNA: TGTGCCAGCAGCATTCGACAGGGGCGAAACTATGGCTACACCTTC.

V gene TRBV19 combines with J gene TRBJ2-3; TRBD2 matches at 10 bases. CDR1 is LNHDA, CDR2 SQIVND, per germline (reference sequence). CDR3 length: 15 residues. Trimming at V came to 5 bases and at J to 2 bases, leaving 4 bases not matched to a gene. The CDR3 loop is CASSDSGRPTDTQYF. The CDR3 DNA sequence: TGTGCCAGTAGTGATAGCGGGAGGCCCACAGATACGCAGTATTTT.

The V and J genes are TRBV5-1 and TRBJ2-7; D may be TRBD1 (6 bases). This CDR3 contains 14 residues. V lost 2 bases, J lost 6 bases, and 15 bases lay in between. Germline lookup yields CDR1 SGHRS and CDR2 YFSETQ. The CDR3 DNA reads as TGCGCCAGCAGCTTAAGACAGGAATCAGGCGAGCAGTACTTC. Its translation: CASSLRQESGEQYF.

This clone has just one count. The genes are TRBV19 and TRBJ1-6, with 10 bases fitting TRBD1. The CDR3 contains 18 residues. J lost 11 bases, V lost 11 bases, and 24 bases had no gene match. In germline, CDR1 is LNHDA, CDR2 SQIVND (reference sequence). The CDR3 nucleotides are TGTGCCCCAAGACCCCCCTCTTTCCCGGGACAGGGGAGGCCACCCCTCCACTTT. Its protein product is CAPRPPSFPGQGRPPLHF. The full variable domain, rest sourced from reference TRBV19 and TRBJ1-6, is DGGITQSPKYLFRKEGQNVTLSCEQNLNHDAMYWYRQDPGQGLRLIYYSQIVNDFQKGDIAEGYSVSREKKESFPLTVTSAQKNPTAFYLCAPRPPSFPGQGRPPLHFGNGTRLTVT.

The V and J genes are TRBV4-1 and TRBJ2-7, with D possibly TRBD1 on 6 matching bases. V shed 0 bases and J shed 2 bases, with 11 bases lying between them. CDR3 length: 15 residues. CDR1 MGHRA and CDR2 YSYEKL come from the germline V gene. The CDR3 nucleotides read TGCGCCAGCAGCCAAGATCGGACAGAGACCTACGAGCAGTACTTC. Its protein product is CASSQDRTETYEQYF.

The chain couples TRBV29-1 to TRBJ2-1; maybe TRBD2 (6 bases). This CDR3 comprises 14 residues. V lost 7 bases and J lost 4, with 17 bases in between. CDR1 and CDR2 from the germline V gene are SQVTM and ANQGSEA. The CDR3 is CSAHRVEGYNEQFF. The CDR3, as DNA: TGCAGCGCCCATCGGGTGGAGGGTTACAATGAGCAGTTCTTC.

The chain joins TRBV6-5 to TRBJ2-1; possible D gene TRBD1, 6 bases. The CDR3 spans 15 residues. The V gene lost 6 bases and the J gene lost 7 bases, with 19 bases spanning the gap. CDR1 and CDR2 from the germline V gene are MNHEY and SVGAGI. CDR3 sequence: CASSSSGRGRNEQFF. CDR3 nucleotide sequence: TGTGCCAGCAGCTCGAGCGGCAGGGGAAGAAATGAGCAGTTCTTC.

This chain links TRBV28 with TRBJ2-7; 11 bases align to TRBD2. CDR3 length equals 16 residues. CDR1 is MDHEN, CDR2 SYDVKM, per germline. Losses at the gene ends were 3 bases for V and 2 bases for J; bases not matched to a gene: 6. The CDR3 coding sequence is TGTGCCAGCAGTTTCCGGAGACTAGCGGGAACCTACGAGCAGTACTTC. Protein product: CASSFRRLAGTYEQYF.

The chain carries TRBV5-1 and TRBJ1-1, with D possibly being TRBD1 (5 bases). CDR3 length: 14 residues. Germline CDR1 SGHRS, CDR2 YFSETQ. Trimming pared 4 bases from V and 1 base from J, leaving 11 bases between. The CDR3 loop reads CASSPGSGNTEAFF. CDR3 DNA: TGCGCCAGCAGCCCAGGGTCAGGGAACACTGAAGCTTTCTTT.

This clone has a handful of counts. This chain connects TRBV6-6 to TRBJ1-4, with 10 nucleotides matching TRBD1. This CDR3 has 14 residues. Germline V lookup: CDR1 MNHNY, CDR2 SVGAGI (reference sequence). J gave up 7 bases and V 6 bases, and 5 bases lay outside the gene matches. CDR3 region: CASSLDRGSEKLFF. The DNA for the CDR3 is TGTGCCAGCAGCCTGGACAGGGGGAGTGAAAAACTGTTTTTT.

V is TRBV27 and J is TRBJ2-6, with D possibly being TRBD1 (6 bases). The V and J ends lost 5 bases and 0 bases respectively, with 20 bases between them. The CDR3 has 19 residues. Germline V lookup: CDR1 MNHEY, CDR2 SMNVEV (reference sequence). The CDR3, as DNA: TGTGCCAGCAGTGCCTCCTGGGCCAGGGGTATCTCTGGGGCCAACGTCCTGACTTTC. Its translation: CASSASWARGISGANVLTF.

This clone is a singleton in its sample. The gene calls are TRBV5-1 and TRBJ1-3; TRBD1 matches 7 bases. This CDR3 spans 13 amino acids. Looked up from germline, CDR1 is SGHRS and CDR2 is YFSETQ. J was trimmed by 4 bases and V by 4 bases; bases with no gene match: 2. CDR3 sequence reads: CASSKGQGNTIYF. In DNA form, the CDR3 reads TGCGCCAGCAGCAAGGGACAGGGAAACACCATATATTTT.

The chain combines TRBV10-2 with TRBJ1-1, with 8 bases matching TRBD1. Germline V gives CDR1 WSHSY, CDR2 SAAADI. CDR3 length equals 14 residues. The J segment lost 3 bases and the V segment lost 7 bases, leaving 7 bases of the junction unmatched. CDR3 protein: CASNRQGRDTEAFF. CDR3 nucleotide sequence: TGCGCCAGCAATCGACAGGGGCGGGACACTGAAGCTTTCTTT.

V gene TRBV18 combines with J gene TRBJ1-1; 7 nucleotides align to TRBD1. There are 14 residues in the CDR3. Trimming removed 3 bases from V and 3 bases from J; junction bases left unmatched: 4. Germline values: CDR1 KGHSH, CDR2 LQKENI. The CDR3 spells CASSPPGQYTEAFF. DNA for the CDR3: TGTGCCAGCTCACCGCCGGGACAGTACACTGAAGCTTTCTTT.